Only a few counts were recorded for the clone carrying this TCR beta chain. Antigen unknown. This CDR3 spans 17 amino acids. Trimming removed 0 bases from V and 6 bases from J; junction bases left unmatched: 6. CDR1 and CDR2 (germline): LNHNV, YYDKDF (reference sequence). The data originate from a study of early T cells in non-severe SARS-CoV-2 infection. General observations from the study: VDJdb matching skewed toward anti-spike CD8 responses, missing private and CD4 specificities.

TCRdb reprocessed the 5' RACE reads with MiXCR, giving one entry per CDR3 protein. Of 75,000 to 100,000 distinct CDR3 sequences in the sample, more than 12% are singletons; the top ten hold 5.5% to 7%. This rearrangement joins TRBV15 to TRBJ2-2; 11 bases agree with TRBD1. The sample comprised whole blood. This TCR came from an adult who was a healthcare worker with PCR-confirmed SARS-CoV-2 infection or an uninfected control (not recorded which). The CDR3: CATSRDFPDRGPGELFF. The CDR3 nucleotides read TGTGCCACCAGCAGAGACTTCCCGGACAGGGGGCCCGGGGAGCTGTTTTTT.